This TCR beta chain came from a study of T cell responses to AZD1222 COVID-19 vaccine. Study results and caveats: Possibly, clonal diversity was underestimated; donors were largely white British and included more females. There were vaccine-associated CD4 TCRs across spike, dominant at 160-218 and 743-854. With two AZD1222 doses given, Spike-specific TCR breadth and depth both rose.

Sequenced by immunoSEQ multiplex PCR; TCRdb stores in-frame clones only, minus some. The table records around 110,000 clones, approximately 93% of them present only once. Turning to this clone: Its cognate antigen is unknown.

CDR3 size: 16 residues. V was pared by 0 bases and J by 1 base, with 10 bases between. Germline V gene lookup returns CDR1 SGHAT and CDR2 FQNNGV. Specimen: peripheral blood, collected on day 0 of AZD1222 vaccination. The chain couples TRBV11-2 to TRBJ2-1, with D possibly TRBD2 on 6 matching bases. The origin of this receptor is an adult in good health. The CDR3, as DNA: TGTGCCAGCAGCTTAGAATGGAGGGAATCCTACAATGAGCAGTTCTTC. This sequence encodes CASSLEWRESYNEQFF.